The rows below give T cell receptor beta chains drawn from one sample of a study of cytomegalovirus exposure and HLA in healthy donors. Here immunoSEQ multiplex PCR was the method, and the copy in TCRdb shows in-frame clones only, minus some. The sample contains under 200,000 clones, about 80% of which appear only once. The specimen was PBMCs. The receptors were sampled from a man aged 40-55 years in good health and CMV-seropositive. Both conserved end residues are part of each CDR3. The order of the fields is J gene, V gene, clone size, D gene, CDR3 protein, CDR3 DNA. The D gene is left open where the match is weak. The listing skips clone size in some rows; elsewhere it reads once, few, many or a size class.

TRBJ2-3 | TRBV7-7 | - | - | CASSLAGGDTQYF | TGTGCCAGCAGCTTAGCGGGGGGAGATACGCAGTATTTT
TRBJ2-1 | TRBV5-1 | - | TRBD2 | CASSPLAGGTNEQFF | TGCGCCAGCAGCCCACTAGCGGGAGGAACAAATGAGCAGTTCTTC
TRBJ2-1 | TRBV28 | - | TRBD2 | CASSRGLAGTNEQFF | TGTGCCAGCAGTCGCGGGCTAGCGGGGACCAATGAGCAGTTCTTC
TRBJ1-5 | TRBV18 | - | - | CASSLTGTSNQPQHF | TGTGCCAGCTCACTAACCGGGACAAGCAATCAGCCCCAGCATTTT
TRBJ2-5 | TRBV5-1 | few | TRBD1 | CASSTGQGIGQETQYF | TGCGCCAGCAGCACCGGACAGGGGATCGGGCAGGAGACCCAGTACTTC
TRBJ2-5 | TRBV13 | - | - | CASSLGPDGGQNQETQYF | TGTGCCAGCAGCTTAGGGCCGGACGGGGGACAGAACCAAGAGACCCAGTACTTC
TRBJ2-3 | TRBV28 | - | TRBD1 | CASSQDRGLTDTQYF | TGTGCCAGCAGTCAGGACAGGGGCCTCACAGATACGCAGTATTTT
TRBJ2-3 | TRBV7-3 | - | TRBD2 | CASSLGRGGPGTDTQYF | TGTGCCAGCAGCTTAGGCCGGGGGGGGCCGGGGACAGATACGCAGTATTTT
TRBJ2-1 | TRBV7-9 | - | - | CASRPTPGQKNSYNEQFF | TGTGCCAGCAGGCCTACCCCGGGACAAAAAAACTCCTACAATGAGCAGTTCTTC
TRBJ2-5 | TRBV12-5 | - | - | CASGLGSGGQETQYF | TGTGCTAGTGGTTTGGGGTCCGGGGGCCAAGAGACCCAGTACTTC
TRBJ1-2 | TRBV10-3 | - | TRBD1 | CAISESDFGQGYGYTF | TGTGCCATCAGTGAGTCGGACTTCGGACAGGGATATGGCTACACCTTC
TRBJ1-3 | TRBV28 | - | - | CASRGTFSGNTIYF | TGTGCCAGCAGGGGCACCTTCTCTGGAAACACCATATATTTT
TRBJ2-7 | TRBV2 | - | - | CASSPPTDSYEQYF | TGTGCCAGCAGCCCGCCGACAGATTCCTACGAGCAGTACTTC
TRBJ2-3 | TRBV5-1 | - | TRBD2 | CASSYSTSGGSTDTQYF | TGCGCCAGCAGCTACTCGACTAGCGGGGGGAGCACAGATACGCAGTATTTT
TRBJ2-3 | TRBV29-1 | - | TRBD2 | CSVTRRGGTYTDTQYF | TGCAGCGTTACCCGCCGCGGGGGAACTTACACAGATACGCAGTATTTT
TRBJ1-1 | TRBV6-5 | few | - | CASRLVQTNTEAFF | TGTGCCAGCAGATTGGTACAGACGAACACTGAAGCTTTCTTT
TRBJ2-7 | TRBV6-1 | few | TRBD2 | CASSAAGGPYEQYF | TGTGCCAGCAGTGCGGCGGGAGGGCCCTACGAGCAGTACTTC
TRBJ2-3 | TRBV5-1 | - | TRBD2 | CASSLIFGGTDTQYF | TGCGCCAGCAGCTTAATTTTCGGGGGGACAGATACGCAGTATTTT
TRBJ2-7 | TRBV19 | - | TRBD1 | CASSRGQGVTYEQYF | TGTGCCAGTAGTCGTGGACAGGGGGTAACCTACGAGCAGTACTTC
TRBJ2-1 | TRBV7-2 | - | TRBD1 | CASSSDRGLYNEQFF | TGTGCCAGCAGCTCCGACAGGGGGCTATACAATGAGCAGTTCTTC
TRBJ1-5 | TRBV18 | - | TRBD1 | CASSRGQVGDQPQHF | TGTGCCAGCTCACGCGGACAGGTAGGGGACCAGCCCCAGCATTTT
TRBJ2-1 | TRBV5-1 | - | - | CASSPGGLSYNEQFF | TGCGCCAGCAGCCCAGGGGGACTCTCCTACAATGAGCAGTTCTTC
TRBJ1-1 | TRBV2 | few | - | CASSVRLANTEAFF | TGTGCCAGCAGTGTGAGACTCGCGAACACTGAAGCTTTCTTT
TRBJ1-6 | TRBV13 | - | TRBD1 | CASSRGTGNSPLHF | TGTGCCAGCAGCCGAGGGACAGGCAATTCACCCCTCCACTTT
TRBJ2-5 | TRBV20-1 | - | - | CSGAGRETQYF | TGCAGTGGGGCGGGGAGGGAGACCCAGTACTTC
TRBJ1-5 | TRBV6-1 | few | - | CAIQWTANQPQHF | TGTGCCATCCAATGGACAGCGAATCAGCCCCAGCATTTT
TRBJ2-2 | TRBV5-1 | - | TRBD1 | CASSIPGQANTGELFF | TGCGCCAGCAGCATTCCGGGACAGGCGAACACCGGGGAGCTGTTTTTT
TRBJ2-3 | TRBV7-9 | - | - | CASRIEGTQYF | TGTGCCAGCAGGATAGAGGGTACGCAGTATTTT
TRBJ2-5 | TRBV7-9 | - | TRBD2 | CASSPPGRGSFPQTQYF | TGTGCCAGCAGCCCCCCTGGGCGGGGGTCCTTCCCACAGACCCAGTACTTC
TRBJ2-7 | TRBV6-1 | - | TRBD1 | CANSRGSSYEQYF | TGTGCCAATTCCAGGGGGAGCTCCTACGAGCAGTACTTC
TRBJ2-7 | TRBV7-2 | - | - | CASSFGLSYEQYF | TGTGCCAGCAGCTTTGGACTCTCCTACGAGCAGTACTTC
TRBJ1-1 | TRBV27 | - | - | CASSRGNTEAFF | TGTGCCAGCAGCCGGGGGAACACTGAAGCTTTCTTT
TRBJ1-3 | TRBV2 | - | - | CASSDPGRAGNTIYF | TGTGCCAGCAGTGATCCGGGAAGGGCTGGAAACACCATATATTTT
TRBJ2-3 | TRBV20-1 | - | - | CSAQGPGTQYF | TGCAGTGCTCAGGGGCCAGGTACGCAGTATTTT
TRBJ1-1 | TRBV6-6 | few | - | CASSAPGWVTEAFF | TGTGCCAGCAGTGCCCCGGGGTGGGTCACTGAAGCTTTCTTT
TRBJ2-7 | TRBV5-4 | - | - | CASSAPIGGTLGREQYF | TGTGCCAGCAGCGCACCCATCGGCGGGACTCTAGGACGGGAGCAGTACTTC
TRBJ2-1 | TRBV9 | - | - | CASSVGDRYYNEQFF | TGTGCCAGCAGCGTAGGAGACAGGTACTACAATGAGCAGTTCTTC
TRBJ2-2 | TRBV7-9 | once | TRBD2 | CASSLGAGTTGELFF | TGTGCCAGCAGCTTGGGAGCGGGGACCACCGGGGAGCTGTTTTTT
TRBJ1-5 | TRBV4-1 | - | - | CASSQEAASNQPQHF | TGCGCCAGCAGCCAAGAGGCTGCATCCAATCAGCCCCAGCATTTT
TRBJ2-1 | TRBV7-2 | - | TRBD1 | CASSLARGQGARHGPYNEQFF | TGTGCCAGCAGCTTAGCGAGGGGACAGGGGGCTCGACATGGTCCGTACAATGAGCAGTTCTTC
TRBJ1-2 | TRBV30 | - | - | CAWSSSGEWSYYGYTF | TGTGCCTGGAGTTCGAGCGGAGAATGGAGTTACTATGGCTACACCTTC
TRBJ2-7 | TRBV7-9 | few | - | CASSSEGRAGSYEQYF | TGTGCCAGCAGCAGTGAAGGCCGGGCGGGCTCCTACGAGCAGTACTTC